These 31 T cell receptor beta chains came from one sample sequenced in a study of CD4+ T cells in melanoma (dated 2022 in TCRdb). Preparation of the library involved the immunoSEQ multiplex PCR assay. Not all clones reach the TCRdb copy of this immuneACCESS table, which keeps in-frame sequences only. Checked studies attribute under half of the gap to unresolved V genes and leave the rest unexplained. The table for this sample lists about 6,900 clones; 50% to 75% of them were counted only once. The top ten constitute roughly 23% of the sample. The sequenced material came from cells from a culture (not recorded whether cultured in vitro). The receptor source for this set is a human donor with melanoma.

V gene TRBV28 combines with J gene TRBJ2-3, with D maybe TRBD2 (6 bases). Germline CDR1 MDHEN, CDR2 SYDVKM. This CDR3 has 16 amino acids. Trimming pared 5 bases from V and 4 bases from J, leaving 19 bases between. The CDR3 coding sequence is TGTGCCAGCAGTCCCATTAGCGGCAGGGATGCAGATACGCAGTATTTT. As protein: CASSPISGRDADTQYF. The whole variable domain, filled in from reference TRBV28 and TRBJ2-3, reads DVKVTQSSRYLVKRTGEKVFLECVQDMDHENMFWYRQDPGLGLRLIYFSYDVKMKEKGDIPEGYSVSREKKERFSLILESASTNQTSMYLCASSPISGRDADTQYFGPGTRLTVL.

This chain links TRBV27 with TRBJ1-5; D is possibly TRBD1 (5 bases). CDR1 is MNHEY and CDR2 is SMNVEV in the germline V gene (reference sequence). There are 16 residues in the CDR3. V lost 6 bases and J 2 bases, leaving 17 bases between the germline ends. CDR3 region: CASRVAGTNGNQPQHF. The CDR3 nucleotides read TGTGCCAGCAGAGTGGCCGGGACGAATGGCAATCAGCCCCAGCATTTT.

The J gene is TRBJ1-6, the V gene TRBV28; maybe TRBD1 (6 bases). Germline values: CDR1 MDHEN, CDR2 SYDVKM. V was shortened by 3 bases and J by 3 bases, with 18 bases between the two germline ends. The CDR3 loop spans 18 amino acids. The CDR3 sequence: CASSLPSGGGYYNSPLHF. DNA of the CDR3: TGTGCCAGCAGTTTGCCCTCGGGGGGCGGCTACTATAATTCACCCCTCCACTTT.

By frequency in the sample, this clone is medium-sized. The chain couples TRBV27 to TRBJ2-3; possibly TRBD2 for D (5 bases). The germline V and J ends were trimmed by 9 bases and 4 bases, with 17 bases remaining between them. This CDR3 has 14 residues. CDR1 is MNHEY and CDR2 is SMNVEV in the germline V gene (reference sequence). CDR3 sequence reads: CASRPGVGADTQYF. The CDR3 DNA reads TGTGCCAGTCGACCCGGGGTAGGCGCAGATACGCAGTATTTT.

V usage is TRBV6-2 or TRBV6-3 and J usage is TRBJ1-1; D is unclear. In germline, CDR1 is MNHEY, CDR2 SVGEGT. Trimming shortened V by 4 bases and J by 8 bases, and 17 bases separated the two germline ends. CDR3 length equals 14 residues. The DNA for the CDR3 is TGTGCCAGCAGTTCTACCTTTAATACCAAGGAAGCTTTCTTT. Residues: CASSSTFNTKEAFF.

This clone was seen only once. V and J are TRBV5-4 and TRBJ2-5; D gene unclear. Trimming cost V 0 bases and J 2 bases, with 14 bases left between them. Germline V gene sequence: CDR1 SGHNT, CDR2 YYREEE (reference sequence). The CDR3 loop spans 16 amino acids. CDR3 amino acids: CASSLELPLVQETQYF. The CDR3 DNA is TGTGCCAGCAGCTTGGAACTACCCTTAGTTCAAGAGACCCAGTACTTC.

The chain joins TRBV27 to TRBJ2-7; possibly TRBD2 for D (6 bases). V dropped 3 bases and J dropped 0 bases, with 24 bases sitting between them. CDR1 is MNHEY, CDR2 SMNVEV, per germline (reference sequence). This CDR3 region has 19 residues. The DNA for the CDR3 is TGTGCCAGCAGTTTTTCCCCCCCCCGGGGGTTGGGCGTCTCCTACGAGCAGTACTTC. It specifies CASSFSPPRGLGVSYEQYF.

This clone rates as medium-sized. The genes are TRBV7-2 and TRBJ2-1; 8 positions agree with TRBD1. The CDR3 is made up of 10 amino acids. From germline, CDR1 is SGHTA and CDR2 FQGNSA. V was pared by 5 bases and J by 14 bases, with 2 bases of the junction left unmatched. The CDR3 region is CASSGTGKFF. The CDR3, as DNA: TGTGCCAGCAGCGGGACAGGAAAGTTCTTC.

This clone was found a few times. The V and J genes are TRBV7-6 and TRBJ2-5; D not resolved. Deletions cut 5 bases from V and 2 bases from J, with 9 bases between. The CDR3 contains 13 residues. Germline loops: CDR1 SGHVS, CDR2 FNYEAQ. CDR3 in amino acids: CASSKGRQETQYF. The CDR3 DNA sequence: TGTGCCAGCAGCAAAGGCCGACAAGAGACCCAGTACTTC.

The genes are TRBV6-5 and TRBJ2-7; 8 nucleotides align to TRBD1. CDR1 is MNHEY, CDR2 SVGAGI, per germline. J gave up 6 bases and V 2 bases, and 6 bases lay outside the gene matches. The CDR3 is made up of 14 amino acids. CDR3 sequence reads: CASSYGQGAGEQYF. Here the CDR3 DNA reads TGTGCCAGCAGTTACGGACAGGGAGCGGGCGAGCAGTACTTC.

In this sample, this clone turned up once. The chain links TRBV4-1 to TRBJ1-6; 9 bases align to TRBD1. The CDR3 has 14 amino acids. The J segment lost 7 bases and the V segment lost 6 bases, leaving 4 bases of the junction unmatched. Germline lookup yields CDR1 MGHRA and CDR2 YSYEKL. CDR3 in DNA: TGCGCCAGCAGTTCACAGGGGGCGAATTCACCCCTCCACTTT. Translated, it gives CASSSQGANSPLHF.

The chain combines TRBV7-2 with TRBJ2-5; D ambiguous. This CDR3 contains 15 residues. Germline loops: CDR1 SGHTA, CDR2 FQGNSA. V was shortened by 1 base and J by 5 bases, with 14 bases between the two germline ends. Written as DNA, the CDR3 is TGTGCCAGCAGCTTAGGCAGGCCCCTGATCGAGACCCAGTACTTC. Protein product: CASSLGRPLIETQYF.

This chain uses TRBV5-8 with TRBJ2-3; 9 bases match TRBD2. Germline V CDR1 and CDR2: SGHTS, YDEGEE. The V and J ends lost 1 base and 0 bases, in that order; junction bases with no gene match: 3. This CDR3 region has 16 residues. The CDR3 loop reads CASSLLLAGSTDTQYF. In nucleotides, the CDR3 is TGTGCCAGCAGCTTGCTCCTAGCGGGGAGCACAGATACGCAGTATTTT. The entire variable domain, with the rest obtained from reference TRBV5-8 and TRBJ2-3, is as follows: EAGVTQSPTHLIKTRGQQATLRCSPISGHTSVYWYQQALGLGLQFLLWYDEGEERNRGNFPPRFSGRQFPNYSSELNVNALELEDSALYLCASSLLLAGSTDTQYFGPGTRLTVL.

This sequence joins TRBV7-9 and TRBJ2-2; TRBD1 aligns across 7 bases. Unmatched junction bases numbered 2, after V lost 4 bases and J lost 6 bases. The germline V gene has CDR1 SEHNR and CDR2 FQNEAQ (reference sequence). There are 13 residues in the CDR3. DNA of the CDR3: TGTGCCAGCAGCTCGGACAGGCCCGGGGAGCTGTTTTTT. It yields the protein CASSSDRPGELFF.

This clone was seen a handful of times. The rearrangement joins TRBV5-4 to TRBJ2-7, with 8 bases that match TRBD1. The germline V gene encodes CDR1 SGHNT and CDR2 YYREEE (reference sequence). This CDR3 spans 15 amino acids. The junction had 10 bases not matched to a gene; V was cut back by 4 bases and J by 4 bases. The CDR3 nucleotides read TGTGCCAGCAGCCGCCCTGACAGGGGAACATACGAGCAGTACTTC. It codes for CASSRPDRGTYEQYF.

The chain uses TRBV27 and TRBJ1-2, with 9 bases identical to TRBD1. CDR1 is MNHEY and CDR2 is SMNVEV in the germline V gene (reference sequence). The CDR3 totals 15 residues. Trimming at V came to 0 bases and at J to 5 bases, leaving 4 bases not matched to a gene. The CDR3 is CASSLSDRGGYGYTF. CDR3 in DNA: TGTGCCAGCAGTTTATCGGACAGGGGAGGGTATGGCTACACCTTC.

The rearrangement uses TRBV27 and TRBJ1-6, with D tentatively TRBD1 (6 bases). The CDR3 consists of 14 residues. The V end lost 3 bases, the J end lost 8 bases, and 11 bases lay between the germline ends. Germline V lookup: CDR1 MNHEY, CDR2 SMNVEV (reference sequence). As DNA, the CDR3 is TGTGCCAGCAGTTTCAACAGGGCAGATTCACCCCTCCACTTT. It translates to CASSFNRADSPLHF.

The chain recombines TRBV2 with TRBJ1-2; D unresolved. Trimming pared 6 bases from V and 2 bases from J, leaving 7 bases between. Germline V gives CDR1 SNHLY, CDR2 FYNNEI. The CDR3 loop spans 12 amino acids. CDR3 DNA sequence: TGTGCCAGCAGGGTCGGGAACTATGGCTACACCTTC. Encoded protein: CASRVGNYGYTF.

J is TRBJ1-5 and V is TRBV19; a weak D match, TRBD1 (6 bases). Germline V gene data show CDR1 as LNHDA and CDR2 as SQIVND (reference sequence). The V end was cut by 2 bases, the J end by 0 bases, with 14 bases between. The CDR3 sequence is 17 residues long. Here the CDR3 reads CASSILEGGYSNQPQHF. As DNA, the CDR3 is TGTGCCAGTAGTATATTGGAAGGGGGATATAGCAATCAGCCCCAGCATTTT. The complete variable domain, with remaining parts taken from reference TRBV19 and TRBJ1-5, reads DGGITQSPKYLFRKEGQNVTLSCEQNLNHDAMYWYRQDPGQGLRLIYYSQIVNDFQKGDIAEGYSVSREKKESFPLTVTSAQKNPTAFYLCASSILEGGYSNQPQHFGDGTRLSIL.

The rearrangement uses TRBV5-1 and TRBJ1-2; D unclear. The CDR3 runs to 14 residues. CDR1 and CDR2 from the germline V gene are SGHRS and YFSETQ. Trimming cost V 1 base and J 2 bases, with 9 bases left between them. CDR3 bases: TGCGCCAGCAGCTTGACACGGAGGAACTATGGCTACACCTTC. As protein: CASSLTRRNYGYTF.

By sample share, this clone is medium-sized. The V gene is TRBV7-9, the J gene TRBJ2-1; 12 bases line up with TRBD2. The CDR3 spans 18 residues. The V gene end was trimmed by 7 bases and the J gene end by 0 bases; junction bases not matched to a gene: 10. Germline CDR1 is SEHNR and CDR2 is FQNEAQ (reference sequence). CDR3 nucleotides: TGTGCCAGCAACGAACTAGCGGGGGGACCATACTCCTACAATGAGCAGTTCTTC. Encoded protein: CASNELAGGPYSYNEQFF.

The chain uses TRBV10-3 and TRBJ1-2; maybe TRBD1 (6 bases). Trimming shortened V by 10 bases and J by 8 bases, and 20 bases separated the two germline ends. The CDR3 spans 13 residues. CDR1 is ENHRY, CDR2 SYGVKD, per germline. The CDR3 region has the DNA TGTGCCACTATGGAGGCGGGGGGCTGGGGCTACACCTTC. It encodes CATMEAGGWGYTF.

This chain uses TRBV6-5 with TRBJ1-2; TRBD1 is a possible D gene (5 bases). This CDR3 is 15 amino acids long. V lost 2 bases and J lost 8, with 18 bases in between. Germline V gene lookup returns CDR1 MNHEY and CDR2 SVGAGI. The CDR3 DNA reads as TGTGCCAGCAGTTACACTGGGACGACGGTGGGAGGCTACACCTTC. Amino acids: CASSYTGTTVGGYTF.

The chain is built from TRBV5-6 and TRBJ1-2, with 7 bases identical to TRBD1. The germline gives CDR1 SGHDT, CDR2 YYEEEE. Trimming removed 2 bases from V and 6 bases from J; junction bases left unmatched: 4. The CDR3 is made up of 13 amino acids. In DNA, the CDR3 is TGTGCCAGCAGCTTAGGTACAGGGGATGGCTACACCTTC. This translates into CASSLGTGDGYTF.

The genes are TRBV5-6 and TRBJ1-6; TRBD1 matches at 7 bases. This CDR3 has 15 residues. The V and J ends lost 0 bases and 10 bases, in that order; junction bases with no gene match: 7. The germline gives CDR1 SGHDT, CDR2 YYEEEE. For the CDR3, the DNA is TGTGCCAGCAGCTTGGGCAGGGGGTTAGTCTCACCCCTCCACTTT. It encodes CASSLGRGLVSPLHF.

The chain recombines TRBV7-9 with TRBJ2-7; D call uncertain. The germline V gene encodes CDR1 SEHNR and CDR2 FQNEAQ (reference sequence). The CDR3 is made up of 15 amino acids. Trimming pared 4 bases from V and 0 bases from J, leaving 13 bases between. Here the CDR3 reads CASSSSGSNSYEQYF. The CDR3, as DNA: TGTGCCAGCAGCTCGTCCGGGTCGAACTCCTACGAGCAGTACTTC.

This chain uses TRBV27 with TRBJ2-7; maybe TRBD1 (6 bases). CDR3 length equals 11 residues. CDR1 MNHEY and CDR2 SMNVEV come from the germline V gene (reference sequence). Deletions cut 8 bases from V and 6 bases from J, with 11 bases between. In DNA form, the CDR3 reads TGTGCCAGCTTTGGGGGCGGCGAGCAGTACTTC. Translating gives CASFGGGEQYF.

This chain uses TRBV7-6 with TRBJ2-2; D is possibly TRBD1 (6 bases). V lost 1 base, J lost 3 bases, and 9 bases lay in between. This CDR3 has 15 amino acids. Looked up from germline, CDR1 is SGHVS and CDR2 is FNYEAQ. CDR3 sequence: CASSLEQGDTGELFF. CDR3 coding DNA: TGTGCCAGCAGCTTAGAACAGGGCGACACCGGGGAGCTGTTTTTT.

This clone ranks as large. This rearrangement joins TRBV11-1 to TRBJ2-7, with D perhaps being TRBD1 or TRBD2 (6 bases each). The V gene's germline CDR1 is SGHAT and CDR2 FQDESV (reference sequence). V lost 2 bases to trimming and J lost 5 bases, with 19 bases between them. The CDR3 spans 16 residues. CDR3 region: CASSLRSGEAIDEQYF. CDR3 coding DNA: TGTGCCAGCAGCTTACGTTCAGGGGAGGCTATTGACGAGCAGTACTTC.

Comment on this clone: An end of the junction does not agree with germline; a read error may underlie this. The chain recombines TRBV3-1 (or the pseudogene TRBV3-2) with TRBJ1-1; possibly TRBD1 for D (5 bases). The germline gives CDR1 LGHDT, CDR2 YNNKEL (reference sequence). The CDR3 length is 13 residues. The chain's CDR3 is CASSQGGPGRGNF. In DNA form, the CDR3 reads TGTGCCAGCAGCCAAGGGGGCCCGGGTCGGGGGAATTTT.

The chain combines TRBV5-1 with TRBJ1-2; tentatively, D is TRBD1 (6 bases). Trimming removed 0 bases at V and 4 bases at J, with 16 bases between. The CDR3 is 16 residues long. Germline V lookup: CDR1 SGHRS, CDR2 YFSETQ. The CDR3 DNA reads as TGCGCCAGCAGCTTGGAGATCTCCGGGACATCCTATGGCTACACCTTC. Translated, it gives CASSLEISGTSYGYTF.